These 13 T cell receptor beta chains originate from one sample sequenced in a study of cytomegalovirus exposure and HLA in healthy donors. Primers for the PCR totalled 60 Vbeta and 13 Jbeta. Profiling relied on immunoSEQ multiplex PCR, and the TCRdb table lists in-frame clones only, not all of them. The sample has about 110,000 clones; about 80% are singletons. The source material was PBMCs. These receptors all stem from a woman in her fifties or sixties in good health and CMV-seropositive.

V gene TRBV7-3 combines with J gene TRBJ2-1; D is ambiguous. CDR3 length: 18 residues. Germline CDR1 reads SGHTA; CDR2 reads FQGTGA. V was cut by 5 bases and J by 2 bases, with 22 bases left in between. CDR3 sequence: CASSPPRFRAKTYNEQFF. The CDR3 region has the DNA TGTGCCAGCAGCCCACCTAGGTTTAGAGCGAAAACCTACAATGAGCAGTTCTTC.

The chain joins TRBV2 to TRBJ1-2; D is unclear. The CDR3 loop spans 14 amino acids. Trimming stripped 5 bases from V and 3 bases from J, with 13 bases between. Germline CDR1 SNHLY, CDR2 FYNNEI. CDR3 coding DNA: TGTGCCAGCAGTACGGACCCAGCGGACTATGGCTACACCTTC. As protein: CASSTDPADYGYTF.

To note about this clone: An end of the junction does not agree with germline; a read error may underlie this. The genes are TRBV6-5 and TRBJ1-2; D is perhaps TRBD1 (6 bases). This CDR3 has 15 residues. CDR1 is MNHEY and CDR2 is SVGAGI in the germline V gene. CDR3 nucleotide sequence: TGTGCCAGCAGTTACGGGACCCGGGACACCCGGAGTATTGCCTTC. Translation: CASSYGTRDTRSIAF.

This chain uses TRBV2 with TRBJ1-5; 7 bases agree with TRBD1. Germline values: CDR1 SNHLY, CDR2 FYNNEI. This CDR3 region has 15 residues. The J segment lost 0 bases and the V segment lost 5 bases, leaving 4 bases of the junction unmatched. The CDR3 DNA reads as TGTGCCAGCAGTCTACAGGGGCTTAGCAATCAGCCCCAGCATTTT. This codes for CASSLQGLSNQPQHF.

The chain is built from TRBV6-1 and TRBJ1-5, with 8 bases aligning to TRBD1. V shed 6 bases and J 6 bases; nucleotides not matched to a gene: 10. Germline V gives CDR1 MNHNS, CDR2 SASEGT. The CDR3 is made up of 15 amino acids. The CDR3 DNA reads as TGTGCCAGCAGCCCCACAGGGGGGCAGCGTCAGCCCCAGCATTTT. Its protein product is CASSPTGGQRQPQHF.

This rearrangement joins TRBV28 to TRBJ1-1; D is possibly TRBD1 (6 bases). Per germline, CDR1 MDHEN and CDR2 SYDVKM. Between the trimmed V and J ends, which lost 1 base and 4 bases, there was a span of 10 bases. The length of the CDR3 is 14 residues. The CDR3 loop reads CASSLLQGFTEAFF. The CDR3 DNA is TGTGCCAGCAGTTTATTGCAGGGGTTCACTGAAGCTTTCTTT.

The rearrangement joins TRBV18 to TRBJ2-1; D perhaps matches TRBD2 (6 bases). Trimming shortened V by 0 bases and J by 8 bases, and 14 bases separated the two germline ends. The CDR3 runs to 15 residues. Germline-derived CDR1 and CDR2 are KGHSH and LQKENI. The CDR3 spells CASSPPGGVLDEQFF. CDR3 nucleotides: TGTGCCAGCTCACCACCGGGCGGGGTACTCGATGAGCAGTTCTTC.

The gene calls are TRBV19 and TRBJ1-5, with D perhaps TRBD1 (5 bases). Germline CDR1 LNHDA, CDR2 SQIVND (reference sequence). This CDR3 has 14 residues. The germline V and J ends were trimmed by 4 bases and 0 bases, with 7 bases remaining between them. The chain's CDR3 is CASSTGNSNQPQHF. The CDR3, as DNA: TGTGCCAGTAGTACAGGGAATAGCAATCAGCCCCAGCATTTT.

The chain recombines TRBV5-1 with TRBJ2-1; 9 bases are a match to TRBD1. CDR3 length equals 16 residues. The trim removed 0 bases at V and 3 bases at J, leaving 4 bases unmatched. The germline V gene has CDR1 SGHRS and CDR2 YFSETQ. CDR3 protein: CASSLERTGVYNEQFF. The CDR3 nucleotides are TGCGCCAGCAGCTTGGAAAGGACAGGGGTCTACAATGAGCAGTTCTTC.

In this sample, this clone turned up a few times. This chain uses TRBV11-3 with TRBJ2-1, with 8 positions matching TRBD1. The CDR3 is 16 amino acids. Trimming cost V 6 bases and J 7 bases; bases outside gene matches: 14. Per the germline V gene, CDR1 is SGHNT and CDR2 is YENEEA. Here the CDR3 DNA reads TGTGCCAGCAGTCAAGGTGACACAGGGGGATCGAATGAGCAGTTCTTC. Encoded protein: CASSQGDTGGSNEQFF.

The rearrangement links TRBV18 to TRBJ2-5; no reliable D call. The V gene lost 6 bases and the J gene lost 2 bases, with 13 bases spanning the gap. CDR1 and CDR2 from the germline V gene are KGHSH and LQKENI. CDR3 length: 14 amino acids. CDR3 bases: TGTGCCAGCTCCCATCGACCAGCGCAAGAGACCCAGTACTTC. Protein product: CASSHRPAQETQYF.

The rearrangement joins TRBV13 to TRBJ1-1; D possibly corresponds to TRBD1 (6 bases). Trimming took 5 bases from V and 1 from J, leaving 11 bases between them. The CDR3 loop spans 14 amino acids. CDR1 is PRHDT and CDR2 is FYEKMQ in the germline V gene (reference sequence). CDR3 in DNA: TGTGCCAGCAGCGACGGACAGACGAACACTGAAGCTTTCTTT. It is translated as CASSDGQTNTEAFF.

The rearrangement joins TRBV6-1 to TRBJ1-1; 7 bases line up with TRBD1. V was pared by 7 bases and J by 7 bases, with 9 bases of the junction left unmatched. CDR3 length: 13 residues. Per germline, CDR1 MNHNS and CDR2 SASEGT. CDR3 nucleotide sequence: TGTGCCAGCAAAAACGCCGGGACAGATGAAGCTTTCTTT. Protein product: CASKNAGTDEAFF.